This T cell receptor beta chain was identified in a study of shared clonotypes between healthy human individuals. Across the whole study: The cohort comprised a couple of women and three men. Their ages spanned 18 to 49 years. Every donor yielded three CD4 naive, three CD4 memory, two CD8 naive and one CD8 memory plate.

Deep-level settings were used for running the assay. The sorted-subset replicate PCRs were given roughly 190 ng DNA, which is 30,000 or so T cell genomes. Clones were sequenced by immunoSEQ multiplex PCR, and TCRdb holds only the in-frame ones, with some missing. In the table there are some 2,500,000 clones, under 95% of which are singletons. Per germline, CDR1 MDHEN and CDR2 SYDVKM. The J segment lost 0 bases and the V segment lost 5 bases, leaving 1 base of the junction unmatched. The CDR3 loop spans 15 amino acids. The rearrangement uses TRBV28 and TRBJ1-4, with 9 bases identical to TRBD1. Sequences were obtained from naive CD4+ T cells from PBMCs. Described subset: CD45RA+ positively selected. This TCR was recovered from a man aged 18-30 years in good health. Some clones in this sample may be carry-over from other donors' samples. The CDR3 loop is CASSTGGSTNEKLFF. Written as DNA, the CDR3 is TGTGCCAGCAGTACAGGGGGCTCAACTAATGAAAAACTGTTTTTT.